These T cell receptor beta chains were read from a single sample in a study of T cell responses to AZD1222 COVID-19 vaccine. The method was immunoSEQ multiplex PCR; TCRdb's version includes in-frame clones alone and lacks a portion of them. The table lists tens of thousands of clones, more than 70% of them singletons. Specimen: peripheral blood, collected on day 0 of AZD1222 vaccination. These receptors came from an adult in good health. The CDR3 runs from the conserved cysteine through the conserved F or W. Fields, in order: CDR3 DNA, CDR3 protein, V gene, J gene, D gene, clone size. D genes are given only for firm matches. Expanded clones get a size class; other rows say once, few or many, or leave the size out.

TGTGCCAGCAACCGGGACAGCCCTACCTACAATGAGCAGTTCTTC	CASNRDSPTYNEQFF	TRBV6-5	TRBJ2-1	TRBD1	-
TGTGCCAGCAGCAGTTCTGGGGGGTGGGATGAGCAGTTCTTC	CASSSSGGWDEQFF	TRBV3-1/TRBV3-2	TRBJ2-1	-	once
TGCGCCAGCAGCTTGGACCCAGACACAGATACGCAGTATTTT	CASSLDPDTDTQYF	TRBV5-1	TRBJ2-3	-	once
TGTGCCAGCAGGTTGGGAGGGACTGGAAACACCATATATTTT	CASRLGGTGNTIYF	TRBV6-5	TRBJ1-3	-	-
TGTGCCATCAGTGAGGGGGGCAGCCCTAAAGGGAACTATGGCTACACCTTC	CAISEGGSPKGNYGYTF	TRBV10-3	TRBJ1-2	-	-
TGTGCCAGCCAGGGTTCAGATACGCAGTATTTT	CASQGSDTQYF	TRBV6-5	TRBJ2-3	-	-
TGTGCCACCAGTCTTGGGACTAGCGGGGGTAGAGAGACCCAGTACTTC	CATSLGTSGGRETQYF	TRBV24-1	TRBJ2-5	TRBD2	-
TGTGCTAGCAGCTTAGACGGGGTCCAAGAGACCCAGTACTTC	CASSLDGVQETQYF	TRBV7-7	TRBJ2-5	-	-
TGTGCCAGCTCACCGGACAGGAGCACAGATACGCAGTATTTT	CASSPDRSTDTQYF	TRBV18	TRBJ2-3	TRBD1	-
TGTGCCAGCAGCACCCGGACTAGCGGGGGGCCAGATACGCAGTATTTT	CASSTRTSGGPDTQYF	TRBV4-2	TRBJ2-3	TRBD2	-
TGTGCCAGTAGTATAGATCTTGGCGGGACAGAGGGTAACTATGGCTACACCTTC	CASSIDLGGTEGNYGYTF	TRBV19	TRBJ1-2	TRBD1	once
TGTGCCAGTAGCGCCGGGACAGGGGTTCGTCACACTGAAGCTTTCTTT	CASSAGTGVRHTEAFF	TRBV19	TRBJ1-1	TRBD1	-
TGTGCCAGCAGCTTGGGATACGAGCAGTACTTC	CASSLGYEQYF	TRBV5-6	TRBJ2-7	-	-
TGTGCCAGCAGTTTTCGGGGACTTCATCAGCCCCAGCATTTT	CASSFRGLHQPQHF	TRBV2	TRBJ1-5	-	once
TGTGCCAGCAGTTTGCAAAACAGGGGAAACACCATATATTTT	CASSLQNRGNTIYF	TRBV28	TRBJ1-3	-	-
TGTGCCAGCAGCATTGGGACAGGGGCCTACAATGAGCAGTTCTTC	CASSIGTGAYNEQFF	TRBV7-3	TRBJ2-1	TRBD1	-
TGCGCCAGCAGCTTACAGGGTAACTATGGCTACACCTTC	CASSLQGNYGYTF	TRBV5-1	TRBJ1-2	-	-
TGCGCCAGCAGCTTGGAGGGGAGAGGGACTCAAGAGACCCAGTACTTC	CASSLEGRGTQETQYF	TRBV5-1	TRBJ2-5	-	once
TGTGCCAGCAGCCAAACACAGGGTCCAGGGACCCAGTACTTC	CASSQTQGPGTQYF	TRBV3-1/TRBV3-2	TRBJ2-5	-	-
TGTGCCAGCAGCTTTACAGGATCCTACGAGCAGTACTTC	CASSFTGSYEQYF	TRBV7-9	TRBJ2-7	-	-
TGTGCCAGCAGCTTAGTGTTTGGACAGGGGAAAACAGATACGCAGTATTTT	CASSLVFGQGKTDTQYF	TRBV7-2	TRBJ2-3	TRBD1	-
TGCGCCAGCAACCGAGGACTTAGGACGGCTTTCTTT	CASNRGLRTAFF	TRBV23-1	TRBJ1-1	-	few
TGTGCCAGCAGCAAGGAGCGGCGGGACAGGGTGTTGTTGGGGCAGTTCTTC	CASSKERRDRVLLGQFF	TRBV21-1	TRBJ2-1	-	-
TGTGCCAGCAGTTTACGGGAGACCCAGTACTTC	CASSLRETQYF	TRBV12-3/TRBV12-4	TRBJ2-5	-	-
TGTGCCAGCAGCAAAACGGCAGATCCTAACTATGGCTACACCTTC	CASSKTADPNYGYTF	TRBV9	TRBJ1-2	-	-
TGTGCCAGCAGTAAAAGGCAGGGCCAGGGGAACACCGGGGAGCTGTTTTTT	CASSKRQGQGNTGELFF	TRBV11-3	TRBJ2-2	-	-
TGTGCCAGCTCAAGTAAACAAGTAGCCAAAAACATTCAGTACTTC	CASSSKQVAKNIQYF	TRBV18	TRBJ2-4	-	-
TGTGCCAGCAGCCAAGTACCCCTAGCGCCCGGGCAGTTCTTC	CASSQVPLAPGQFF	TRBV14	TRBJ2-1	-	once
TGTGCCACCCTCAGGGGGTCAGGCACAGATACGCAGTATTTT	CATLRGSGTDTQYF	TRBV6-5	TRBJ2-3	TRBD1	-
TGTGCCAGCAGCTTATCACGGGTGGGGTCCTACGAGCAGTACTTC	CASSLSRVGSYEQYF	TRBV7-8	TRBJ2-7	-	-
TGCGCCAGCAGCTTGGGGGTGGTCGGACCCAATGAGCAGTTCTTC	CASSLGVVGPNEQFF	TRBV5-1	TRBJ2-1	-	few
TGTGCCAGCAGCGGACTTCTCGCGGGGGGACCGACAGATACGCAGTATTTT	CASSGLLAGGPTDTQYF	TRBV9	TRBJ2-3	TRBD2	-
TGTGCCAGCAGCAGCACAGGAGGGGAGAACACTGAAGCTTTCTTT	CASSSTGGENTEAFF	TRBV2	TRBJ1-1	-	-
TGTGCCAGCAGCTCTTCACTAGCGGGGTTAGCCAAAAACATTCAGTACTTC	CASSSSLAGLAKNIQYF	TRBV5-4	TRBJ2-4	TRBD2	-
TGTGCCAGTAGTGAGGCTAGCGGGTTCCCCTACAATGAGCAGTTCTTC	CASSEASGFPYNEQFF	TRBV19	TRBJ2-1	TRBD2	-
TGTGCCAGCAGCGTAGAAGGGGTTCGGCCCCTCCACTTT	CASSVEGVRPLHF	TRBV9	TRBJ1-6	-	few
TGTGCCAGCAGTTCTCGACAGCAAAGGGTTAACACTGAAGCTTTCTTT	CASSSRQQRVNTEAFF	TRBV28	TRBJ1-1	-	once
TGTGCCAGCAGTGGACTCCGGGACAGGGGACTCCGACTTTATGGCTACACCTTC	CASSGLRDRGLRLYGYTF	TRBV6-1	TRBJ1-2	TRBD1	-
TGTGCCAGCAGCCCCGGAGAGACCCAGTACTTC	CASSPGETQYF	TRBV7-8	TRBJ2-5	-	-
TGTGCTAGTGGTCCGGGACAGGGTAATCAGCCCCAGCATTTT	CASGPGQGNQPQHF	TRBV12-5	TRBJ1-5	TRBD1	once
TGTGCCAGCAGTTTGGCGACGAACACTGAAGCTTTCTTT	CASSLATNTEAFF	TRBV12-3/TRBV12-4	TRBJ1-1	-	-
TGTGCCAGCAGCCGGGACAAACGGACGAGTCGGTCTTACGAGCAGTACTTC	CASSRDKRTSRSYEQYF	TRBV3-1/TRBV3-2	TRBJ2-7	-	-
TGTGCCAGCAGCTTAGGGGGGGGTAGTACAGATACGCAGTATTTT	CASSLGGGSTDTQYF	TRBV11-3	TRBJ2-3	TRBD2	-
TGTGCCAGTAGCAATACTGGTGTCGGCGGGACTAGCGGGGGAAGGTTAGAGCAGTACTTC	CASSNTGVGGTSGGRLEQYF	TRBV19	TRBJ2-7	TRBD2	-
TGTGCCAGCAGCTCAATGACAGGGGGAAGTGAAAAACTGTTTTTT	CASSSMTGGSEKLFF	TRBV7-9	TRBJ1-4	TRBD1	-
TGTGCCAGTAGCATCGTAGGCGCAGATACGCAGTATTTT	CASSIVGADTQYF	TRBV19	TRBJ2-3	-	-
TGTGCCAGCAGTTTTACAGCCTCTGGGGCCAACGTCCTGACTTTC	CASSFTASGANVLTF	TRBV28	TRBJ2-6	-	-
TGCGCCAGCAGCCAAGAGAGGGTCGTGGTCGCCTACGAGCAGTACTTC	CASSQERVVVAYEQYF	TRBV4-1	TRBJ2-7	-	-
TGTGCCAGCAGCGGCACCGGGACAGGGCCCTACGAGCAGTACTTC	CASSGTGTGPYEQYF	TRBV5-4	TRBJ2-7	TRBD1	-
TGCGCCAGCAGCCGGGATAGCGGTAGCACAGATACGCAGTATTTT	CASSRDSGSTDTQYF	TRBV5-1	TRBJ2-3	-	-